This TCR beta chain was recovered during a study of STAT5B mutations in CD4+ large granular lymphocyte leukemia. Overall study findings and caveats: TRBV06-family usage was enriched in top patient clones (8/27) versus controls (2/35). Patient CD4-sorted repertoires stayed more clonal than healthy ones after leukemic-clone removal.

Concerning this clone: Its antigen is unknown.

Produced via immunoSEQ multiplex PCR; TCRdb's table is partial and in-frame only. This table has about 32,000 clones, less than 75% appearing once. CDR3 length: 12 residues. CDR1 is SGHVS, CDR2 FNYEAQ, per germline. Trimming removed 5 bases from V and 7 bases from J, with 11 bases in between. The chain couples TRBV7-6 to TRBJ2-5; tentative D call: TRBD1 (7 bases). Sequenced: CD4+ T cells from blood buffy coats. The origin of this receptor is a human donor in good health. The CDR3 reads CASSPQGGTQYF. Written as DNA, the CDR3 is TGTGCCAGCAGCCCGCAGGGGGGGACCCAGTACTTC. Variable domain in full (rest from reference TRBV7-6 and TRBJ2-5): GAGVSQSPRYKVTKRGQDVALRCDPISGHVSLYWYRQALGQGPEFLTYFNYEAQQDKSGLPNDRFSAERPEGSISTLTIQRTEQRDSAMYRCASSPQGGTQYFGPGTRLLVL.